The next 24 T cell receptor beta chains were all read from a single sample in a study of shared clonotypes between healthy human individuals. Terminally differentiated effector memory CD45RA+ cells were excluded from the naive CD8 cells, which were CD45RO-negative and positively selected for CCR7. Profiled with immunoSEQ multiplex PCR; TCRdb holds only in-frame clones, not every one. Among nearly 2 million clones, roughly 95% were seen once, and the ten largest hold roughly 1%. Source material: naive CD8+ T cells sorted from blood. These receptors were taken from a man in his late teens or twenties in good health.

CDR3 in amino acids: CASSQDESYTQYF. In nucleotides, the CDR3 is TGCGCCAGCAGCCAAGATGAGAGTTATACGCAGTATTTT. The chain has TRBV4-1 and TRBJ2-3; D not certain. There are 13 residues in the CDR3. V was pared by 0 bases and J by 7 bases, with 8 bases between. Germline CDR1 and CDR2: MGHRA and YSYEKL.

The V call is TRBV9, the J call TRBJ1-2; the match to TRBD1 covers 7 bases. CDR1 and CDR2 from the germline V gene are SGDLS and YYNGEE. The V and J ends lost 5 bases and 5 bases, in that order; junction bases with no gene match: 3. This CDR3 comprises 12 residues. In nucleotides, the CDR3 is TGTGCCAGCAGAGCACAGGGGTATGGCTACACCTTC. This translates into CASRAQGYGYTF.

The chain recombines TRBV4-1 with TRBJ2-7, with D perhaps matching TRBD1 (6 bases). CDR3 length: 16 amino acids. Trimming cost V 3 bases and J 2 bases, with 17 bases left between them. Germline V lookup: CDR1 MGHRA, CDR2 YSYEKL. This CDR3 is CASSHTSGTMTYEQYF. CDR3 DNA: TGCGCCAGCAGCCATACGTCCGGGACAATGACCTACGAGCAGTACTTC.

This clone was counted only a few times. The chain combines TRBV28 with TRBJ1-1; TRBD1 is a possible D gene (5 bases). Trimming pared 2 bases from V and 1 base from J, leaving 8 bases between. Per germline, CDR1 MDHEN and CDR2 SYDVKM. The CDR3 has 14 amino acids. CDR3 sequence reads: CASSLPRENTEAFF. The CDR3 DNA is TGTGCCAGCAGTTTACCCAGGGAGAACACTGAAGCTTTCTTT.

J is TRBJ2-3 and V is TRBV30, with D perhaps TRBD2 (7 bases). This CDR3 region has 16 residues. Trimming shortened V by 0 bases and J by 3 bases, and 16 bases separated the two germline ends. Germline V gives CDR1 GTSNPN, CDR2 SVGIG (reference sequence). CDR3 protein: CAWSVLGGAITDTQYF. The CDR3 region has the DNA TGTGCCTGGAGTGTACTGGGGGGGGCCATTACAGATACGCAGTATTTT.

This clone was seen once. The CDR3 here is CASSGRVGVNTEAFF. In DNA form, the CDR3 reads TGTGCCAGCAGTGGACGGGTCGGGGTGAACACTGAAGCTTTCTTT. This chain uses TRBV25-1 with TRBJ1-1; no clear D. The germline V gene has CDR1 MGHDK and CDR2 SYGVNS. The CDR3 runs to 15 residues. Trimming pared 4 bases from V and 0 bases from J, leaving 12 bases between.

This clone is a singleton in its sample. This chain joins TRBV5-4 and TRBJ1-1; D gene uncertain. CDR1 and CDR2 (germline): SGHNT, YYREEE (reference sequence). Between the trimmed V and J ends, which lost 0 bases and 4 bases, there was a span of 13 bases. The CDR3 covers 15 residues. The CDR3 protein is CASSLDSGASTEAFF. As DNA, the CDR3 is TGTGCCAGCAGCTTGGACTCAGGTGCTTCCACTGAAGCTTTCTTT.

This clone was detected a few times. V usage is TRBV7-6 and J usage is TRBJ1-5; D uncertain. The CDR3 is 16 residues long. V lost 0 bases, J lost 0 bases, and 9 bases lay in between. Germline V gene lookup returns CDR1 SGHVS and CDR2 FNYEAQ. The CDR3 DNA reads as TGTGCCAGCAGCTTAGCGGGCGACTATAGCAATCAGCCCCAGCATTTT. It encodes CASSLAGDYSNQPQHF.

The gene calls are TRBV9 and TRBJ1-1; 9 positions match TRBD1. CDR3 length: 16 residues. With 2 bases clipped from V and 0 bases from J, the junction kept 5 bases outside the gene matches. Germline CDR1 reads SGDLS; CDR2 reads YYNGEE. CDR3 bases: TGTGCCAGCAGCGTCCCGGGACAGGGAATGAACACTGAAGCTTTCTTT. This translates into CASSVPGQGMNTEAFF.

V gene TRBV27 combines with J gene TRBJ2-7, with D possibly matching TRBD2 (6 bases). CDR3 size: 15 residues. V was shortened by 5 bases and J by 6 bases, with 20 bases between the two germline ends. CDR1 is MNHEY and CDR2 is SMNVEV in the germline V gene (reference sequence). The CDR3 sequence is CASSAQGAGRAEQYF. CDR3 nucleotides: TGTGCCAGCAGTGCCCAGGGTGCGGGACGCGCCGAGCAGTACTTC.

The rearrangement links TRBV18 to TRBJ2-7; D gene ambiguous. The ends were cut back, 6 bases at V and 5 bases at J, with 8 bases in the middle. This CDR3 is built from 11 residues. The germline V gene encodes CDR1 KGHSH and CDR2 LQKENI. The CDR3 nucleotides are TGTGCCAGCTCCGGAAACGACGAGCAGTACTTC. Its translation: CASSGNDEQYF.

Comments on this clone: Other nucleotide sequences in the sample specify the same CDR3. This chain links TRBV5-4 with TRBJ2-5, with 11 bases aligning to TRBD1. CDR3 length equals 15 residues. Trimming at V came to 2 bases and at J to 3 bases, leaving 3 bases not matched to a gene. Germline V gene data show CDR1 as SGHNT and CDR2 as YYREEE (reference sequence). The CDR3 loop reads CASSFGTGGKETQYF. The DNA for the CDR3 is TGTGCCAGCAGCTTCGGGACAGGGGGAAAAGAGACCCAGTACTTC.

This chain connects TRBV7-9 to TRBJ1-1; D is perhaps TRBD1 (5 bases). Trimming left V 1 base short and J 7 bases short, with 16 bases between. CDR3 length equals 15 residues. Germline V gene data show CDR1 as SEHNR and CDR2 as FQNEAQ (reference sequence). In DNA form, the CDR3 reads TGTGCCAGCAGCTTAGGAACGTATGACAGTTTTGAAGCTTTCTTT. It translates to CASSLGTYDSFEAFF. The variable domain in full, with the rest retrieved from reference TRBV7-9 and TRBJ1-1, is DTGVSQNPRHKITKRGQNVTFRCDPISEHNRLYWYRQTLGQGPEFLTYFQNEAQLEKSRLLSDRFSAERPKGSFSTLEIQRTEQGDSAMYLCASSLGTYDSFEAFFGQGTRLTVV.

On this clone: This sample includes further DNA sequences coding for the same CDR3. In nucleotides, the CDR3 is TGTGCCAGCAGTGCGCCGGGATACGAGCAGTACTTC. This codes for CASSAPGYEQYF. This sequence joins TRBV6-5 and TRBJ2-7, with D perhaps matching TRBD2 (5 bases). CDR3 length: 12 residues. Looked up from germline, CDR1 is MNHEY and CDR2 is SVGAGI. Trimming stripped 5 bases from V and 4 bases from J, with 9 bases between.

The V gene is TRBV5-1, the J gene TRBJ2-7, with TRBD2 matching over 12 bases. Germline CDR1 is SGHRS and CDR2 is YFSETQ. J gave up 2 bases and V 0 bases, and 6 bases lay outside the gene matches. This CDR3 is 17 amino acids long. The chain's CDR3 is CASSLVLAGGRTYEQYF. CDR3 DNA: TGCGCCAGCAGCTTGGTTCTAGCGGGGGGGCGTACCTACGAGCAGTACTTC.

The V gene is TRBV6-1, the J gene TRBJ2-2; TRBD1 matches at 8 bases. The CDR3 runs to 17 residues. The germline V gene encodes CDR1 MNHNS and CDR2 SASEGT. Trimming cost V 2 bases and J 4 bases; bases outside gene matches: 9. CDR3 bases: TGTGCCAGCAGTGAATTGCTCAGGGGGCTAGTCACCGGGGAGCTGTTTTTT. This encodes CASSELLRGLVTGELFF.

CDR3 DNA sequence: TGCGCCAGCAGCTTGGGTGGGGGAATCGACCAGCCCCAGCATTTT. It is translated as CASSLGGGIDQPQHF. The genes are TRBV5-1 and TRBJ1-5; possibly TRBD1 for D (5 bases). The germline CDR1 and CDR2 sequences are SGHRS and YFSETQ. This CDR3 is 15 amino acids long. Trimming shortened V by 0 bases and J by 7 bases, and 14 bases separated the two germline ends.

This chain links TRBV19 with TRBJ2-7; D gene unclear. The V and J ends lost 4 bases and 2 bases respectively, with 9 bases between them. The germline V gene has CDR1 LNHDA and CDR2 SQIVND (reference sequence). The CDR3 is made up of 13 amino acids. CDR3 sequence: CASSKDVTYEQYF. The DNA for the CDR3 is TGTGCCAGTAGTAAGGACGTGACCTACGAGCAGTACTTC.

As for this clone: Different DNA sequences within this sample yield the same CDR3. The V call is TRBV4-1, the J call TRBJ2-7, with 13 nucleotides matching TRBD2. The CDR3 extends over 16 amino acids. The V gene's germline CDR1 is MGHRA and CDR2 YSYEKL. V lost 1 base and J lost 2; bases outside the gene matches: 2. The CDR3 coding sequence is TGCGCCAGCAGCCAAGCACTAGCGGGAGGGGCCTACGAGCAGTACTTC. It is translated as CASSQALAGGAYEQYF.

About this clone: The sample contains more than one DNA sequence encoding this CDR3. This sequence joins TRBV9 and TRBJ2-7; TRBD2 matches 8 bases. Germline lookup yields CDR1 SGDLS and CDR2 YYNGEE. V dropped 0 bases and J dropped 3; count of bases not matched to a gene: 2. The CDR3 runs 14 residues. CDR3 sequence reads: CASSVEGTSYEQYF. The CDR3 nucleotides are TGTGCCAGCAGCGTAGAAGGGACTAGCTACGAGCAGTACTTC.

This CDR3 is CASSLVSGGYTEAFF. DNA of the CDR3: TGTGCCAGCAGCTTAGTCTCAGGGGGCTACACTGAAGCTTTCTTT. This chain links TRBV7-9 with TRBJ1-1; TRBD1 matches 8 bases. The CDR3 is made up of 15 amino acids. V gave up 1 base and J gave up 3 bases; unmatched junction bases: 4. The germline V gene encodes CDR1 SEHNR and CDR2 FQNEAQ (reference sequence).

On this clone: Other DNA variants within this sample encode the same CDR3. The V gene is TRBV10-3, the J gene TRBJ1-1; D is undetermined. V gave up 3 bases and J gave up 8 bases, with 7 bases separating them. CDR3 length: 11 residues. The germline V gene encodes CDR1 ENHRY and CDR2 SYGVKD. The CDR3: CAISEGGEAFF. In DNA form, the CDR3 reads TGTGCCATCAGTGAAGGAGGAGAAGCTTTCTTT.

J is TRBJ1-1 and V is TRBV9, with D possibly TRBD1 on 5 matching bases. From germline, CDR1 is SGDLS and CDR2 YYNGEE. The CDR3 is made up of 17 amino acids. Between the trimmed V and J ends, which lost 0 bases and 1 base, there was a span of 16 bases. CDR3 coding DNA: TGTGCCAGCAGCGTAGTTGGGGAGGGGATTACGAACACTGAAGCTTTCTTT. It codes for CASSVVGEGITNTEAFF.

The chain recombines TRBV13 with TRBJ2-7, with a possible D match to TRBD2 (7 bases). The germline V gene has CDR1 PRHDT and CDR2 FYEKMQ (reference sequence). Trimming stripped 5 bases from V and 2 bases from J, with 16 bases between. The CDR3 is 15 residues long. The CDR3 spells CASSPGGTLTYEQYF. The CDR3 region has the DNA TGTGCCAGCAGCCCCGGGGGGACACTCACCTACGAGCAGTACTTC.